A single sample gave rise to the 2 T cell receptor beta chains below, sequenced in a study of shared clonotypes between healthy human individuals. This table comes from immunoSEQ multiplex PCR, and its TCRdb copy is limited to in-frame clones, with some not included. The repertoire holds 2 million to 2.5 million clones, more than 85% seen once, with 0.36% in the top ten. The sample consisted of naive CD4+ T cells from PBMCs. Specified subset: CD45RA+ positively selected. The receptors derive from a man in his late teens or twenties in good health. Some clones in this sample may be carry-over from other donors' samples.

The chain has TRBV5-1 and TRBJ2-7; maybe TRBD1 (5 bases). Germline V lookup: CDR1 SGHRS, CDR2 YFSETQ. CDR3 length equals 14 residues. V gave up 3 bases and J gave up 7 bases, with 17 bases separating them. The CDR3 sequence is CASSWGAFSGEQYF. In nucleotides, the CDR3 is TGCGCCAGCAGCTGGGGTGCCTTTTCAGGGGAGCAGTACTTC. Variable domain in full (rest from reference TRBV5-1 and TRBJ2-7): KAGVTQTPRYLIKTRGQQVTLSCSPISGHRSVSWYQQTPGQGLQFLFEYFSETQRNKGNFPGRFSGRQFSNSRSEMNVSTLELGDSALYLCASSWGAFSGEQYFGPGTRLTVT.

With respect to this clone: The sample has other DNA sequences that encode this CDR3 too. This chain joins TRBV30 and TRBJ2-5, with unresolved D. The CDR3 runs 12 residues. Trimming left V 0 bases short and J 4 bases short, with 6 bases between. CDR1 is GTSNPN and CDR2 is SVGIG in the germline V gene (reference sequence). The CDR3: CAWSVLGETQYF. The CDR3 coding sequence is TGTGCCTGGAGTGTACTTGGAGAGACCCAGTACTTC.